This is a list of T cell receptor beta chains from one sample in a study of blood T cell repertoires in COVID-19. Measured with immunoSEQ multiplex PCR; TCRdb has only the in-frame clones, and not every one. The table shows 65,000 to 90,000 clones, with about 80% occurring only once. The sample comprised peripheral blood. These receptors were obtained from a human donor in a cohort sampled during active COVID-19. The CDR3 runs from the conserved cysteine through the conserved F or W. A D gene is named only where the DNA matches it firmly. Clone size is not always given. Where it is, it says once, few, many or a class for expanded clones.

cdr3_nt	cdr3_aa	d_call	v_call	clone_size	j_call
TGTGCCAGCAGCTTAGCGGGTAGGGGAAGGAGACATACGCAGTATTTT	CASSLAGRGRRHTQYF	NA	TRBV7-8	NA	TRBJ2-3
TGTGCCAGCAGCTCGCCTAGCGGGAGGACAGATACGCAGTATTTT	CASSSPSGRTDTQYF	TRBD2	TRBV7-8	NA	TRBJ2-3
TGTGCCAGCAGTCCCCACGGGCGGGGGGGACTGTTTTTT	CASSPHGRGGLFF	NA	TRBV6-5	NA	TRBJ1-4
TGTGCCAGCAGTTCCGGGAGCCCCTCCAGGACCCAGTACTTC	CASSSGSPSRTQYF	NA	TRBV27	NA	TRBJ2-5
TGTGCCAGCACGCCCCCGGGGATCTACGTAAAAAACATTCAGTACTTC	CASTPPGIYVKNIQYF	NA	TRBV7-9	NA	TRBJ2-4
TGTGCCATCAGGAGAGGGGGTGTCTATAATTCACCCCTCCACTTT	CAIRRGGVYNSPLHF	NA	TRBV10-3	NA	TRBJ1-6
TGTGCCAGCAGTTACTCGAGCGGGGAGGATCAGCCCCAGCATTTT	CASSYSSGEDQPQHF	NA	TRBV6-6	once	TRBJ1-5
TGTGCCAGCAGTTACACAGCTATGAACACTGAAGCTTTCTTT	CASSYTAMNTEAFF	NA	TRBV6-5	NA	TRBJ1-1
TGCGCCAGCAGCCAGGGGGGCGGGGGCTACGAGCAGTACTTC	CASSQGGGGYEQYF	NA	TRBV4-3	NA	TRBJ2-7
TGTGCCAGCAGTCCGGGACTCAGCGAGCAGTTCTTC	CASSPGLSEQFF	NA	TRBV6-2/TRBV6-3	NA	TRBJ2-1
TGCAGTGCTAGAGGGAGCAATGAGCAGTTCTTC	CSARGSNEQFF	NA	TRBV20-1	NA	TRBJ2-1
TGTGCCAGCAGCCAACCGGGTCGGGGTAATTCACCCCTCCACTTT	CASSQPGRGNSPLHF	NA	TRBV3-1/TRBV3-2	few	TRBJ1-6
TGCGCCAGCAGCCGCAGCGAGGGAAGCACTGAAGCTTTCTTT	CASSRSEGSTEAFF	NA	TRBV5-1	NA	TRBJ1-1
TGTGCCATCAGTGAGGGGCTGCCCAACGCAGGCAATCAGCCCCAGCATTTT	CAISEGLPNAGNQPQHF	NA	TRBV10-3	once	TRBJ1-5
TGTGCCAGCAGCCAAGATCGGTTTATCTATGGCTACACCTTC	CASSQDRFIYGYTF	NA	TRBV4-2	NA	TRBJ1-2
TGTGCCAGCAGTGAGAGGGCGGGGAACACCTACGAGCAGTACTTC	CASSERAGNTYEQYF	NA	TRBV6-1	NA	TRBJ2-7
TGTGCCACCAGCAGACGGGGGGCGTGGGACACTGAAGCTTTCTTT	CATSRRGAWDTEAFF	NA	TRBV15	NA	TRBJ1-1
TGTGCCAGCAGGGAGGGGCGCAGCTACGAGCAGTACTTC	CASREGRSYEQYF	NA	TRBV9	NA	TRBJ2-7
TGTGCCAGCAGTCCCAACCCAGACTATGGCTACACCTTC	CASSPNPDYGYTF	NA	TRBV28	NA	TRBJ1-2
TGTGCCAGCAGCCTCGAGAGGGTTGGGGCCAACGTCCTGACTTTC	CASSLERVGANVLTF	NA	TRBV11-2	NA	TRBJ2-6
TGTGCCAGCAGCCCCCTTCACCCCGGGGCAGGGAGGGACGGGGAGCTGTTTTTT	CASSPLHPGAGRDGELFF	TRBD2	TRBV5-4	NA	TRBJ2-2
TGTGCCAGCAGCTCGGGTGCACCGAACTCCTACAATGAGCAGTTCTTC	CASSSGAPNSYNEQFF	NA	TRBV5-4	NA	TRBJ2-1
TGTGCCAGCAGTGAAGTTTTCGGGGGGCATCAGCCCCAGCATTTT	CASSEVFGGHQPQHF	NA	TRBV2	NA	TRBJ1-5
TGTGCCAGCAGTGACGGCGGGGTGGAGGGAAACTATGGCTACACCTTC	CASSDGGVEGNYGYTF	NA	TRBV2	NA	TRBJ1-2
TGTGCCAGCAGCTTGGATCCGTTCAGCACAGATACGCAGTATTTT	CASSLDPFSTDTQYF	NA	TRBV5-4	NA	TRBJ2-3
TGTGCCAGCAGTGAAGAGGGGGTAGGGAGCACAGATACGCAGTATTTT	CASSEEGVGSTDTQYF	NA	TRBV6-1	NA	TRBJ2-3
TGCGCCAGCAGCTTACGGGACAGGGCCGTCAATGAGCAGTTCTTC	CASSLRDRAVNEQFF	TRBD1	TRBV5-1	NA	TRBJ2-1
TGTGCCAGCGGCGGCACACCGAACACCGGGGAGCTGTTTTTT	CASGGTPNTGELFF	NA	TRBV5-8	NA	TRBJ2-2
TGTGCCAGCAGTCCTCGGGGAGATACGCAGTATTTT	CASSPRGDTQYF	NA	TRBV12-3/TRBV12-4	NA	TRBJ2-3
TGTGCCAGCAGCGTTGGGGGGGAGAGCAATCAGCCCCAGCATTTT	CASSVGGESNQPQHF	NA	TRBV9	NA	TRBJ1-5
TGCAGCGTTCAGCGGGGGCGCCTCGGGGAGACCCAGTACTTC	CSVQRGRLGETQYF	TRBD2	TRBV29-1	NA	TRBJ2-5
TGTGCCATCAGCATCAGGGGCGAGCAGTACTTC	CAISIRGEQYF	NA	TRBV10-3	NA	TRBJ2-7
TGTGCCAGCAGCCAAGGGTTAGCGACTAACAATCAGCCCCAGCATTTT	CASSQGLATNNQPQHF	NA	TRBV3-1/TRBV3-2	many	TRBJ1-5
TGTGCCAGCAGCTCCTTTCGGGGTCCGAAGAGCTCCTACGAGCAGTACTTC	CASSSFRGPKSSYEQYF	NA	TRBV7-8	NA	TRBJ2-7
TGCGCCAGCAGCTTGGTCGCGGGGGGGCGTAATGAGCAGTTCTTC	CASSLVAGGRNEQFF	TRBD2	TRBV5-1	once	TRBJ2-1
TGCGCCAGCAGCCCGGGACTGACAGATACGCAGTATTTT	CASSPGLTDTQYF	NA	TRBV4-3	NA	TRBJ2-3
TGCGCCAGCAGCTTGGCCGTGGGAGGTAAGACCTACGAGCAGTACTTC	CASSLAVGGKTYEQYF	NA	TRBV5-1	NA	TRBJ2-7
TGTGCCAGCAGGATAGGGACTAGGACAGATACGCAGTATTTT	CASRIGTRTDTQYF	TRBD2	TRBV2	NA	TRBJ2-3
TGTGCCAGCAGCGTCGGGACTAGCGGCCAAGAGACCCAGTACTTC	CASSVGTSGQETQYF	TRBD2	TRBV9	NA	TRBJ2-5
TGCGCCAGCAGCCTCGGACAGGGTTCCACCGAGCAGTACTTC	CASSLGQGSTEQYF	TRBD1	TRBV5-1	NA	TRBJ2-7
TGCAGCGTTGTGAGGAATATCTACAATGAGCAGTTCTTC	CSVVRNIYNEQFF	NA	TRBV29-1	NA	TRBJ2-1
TGTGCCAGCAGCTTTATTAGGTGGACAGGGGAGACCGGGGAGCTGTTTTTT	CASSFIRWTGETGELFF	TRBD1	TRBV7-3	NA	TRBJ2-2
TGTGCCAGCAGCCAGGGGCGGACCTACGAGCAGTACTTC	CASSQGRTYEQYF	NA	TRBV4-2	NA	TRBJ2-7
TGTGCCAGCAGCCTTCCGGGACAGGGAATTTACGAGCAGTACTTC	CASSLPGQGIYEQYF	TRBD1	TRBV6-5	NA	TRBJ2-7
TGTGCCAGCTCACCACCGGGGGGAAACTCTGGAAACACCATATATTTT	CASSPPGGNSGNTIYF	NA	TRBV18	NA	TRBJ1-3
TGTGCCAGCAGTCACGGGACAGGTTGGGGAAATCAGCCCCAGCATTTT	CASSHGTGWGNQPQHF	TRBD1	TRBV28	NA	TRBJ1-5
TGTGCCAGCAGCGACCTGACAGGCACTAGGGGCCATGAAGCTTTCTTT	CASSDLTGTRGHEAFF	NA	TRBV9	NA	TRBJ1-1
TGTGCCAGTACCCCGGGAGGGTTCGCCGGGGCCAACGTCCTGACTTTC	CASTPGGFAGANVLTF	TRBD2	TRBV19	NA	TRBJ2-6
TGTGCCAGTAGTGACGGGGGGAGCTCCTACGAGCAGTACTTC	CASSDGGSSYEQYF	TRBD2	TRBV19	NA	TRBJ2-7
TGTGCCAGCAGTTACGGGGGGGCCAGGGGTGAGCAGTTCTTC	CASSYGGARGEQFF	NA	TRBV6-2/TRBV6-3	NA	TRBJ2-1
TGTGCCAGCAGTTATTCCTTTGTTGCTTTCTTT	CASSYSFVAFF	NA	TRBV12-3/TRBV12-4	NA	TRBJ1-1
TGTGCCAGCAGTCCGATGACAGGGTGGGGCAATCAGCCCCAGCATTTT	CASSPMTGWGNQPQHF	TRBD1	TRBV28	few	TRBJ1-5
TGTGCCAGCAGCTTAGTTTCGGGGGGAGAGACCCAGTACTTC	CASSLVSGGETQYF	TRBD2	TRBV11-2	NA	TRBJ2-5
TGTGCCAGTAGTCCCCAGCGCTCTGGGGCCAACGTCCTGACTTTC	CASSPQRSGANVLTF	NA	TRBV19	NA	TRBJ2-6
TGTGCCAGTAGTGGGATAGCGGGGGGGATCACAGATACGCAGTATTTT	CASSGIAGGITDTQYF	TRBD2	TRBV19	few	TRBJ2-3
TGTGCCAGTAGCATGACAGGGTCCTACAATGAGCAGTTCTTC	CASSMTGSYNEQFF	TRBD1	TRBV19	NA	TRBJ2-1
TGTGCCACCAGCAGCTACAGTTACGAGCAGTACTTC	CATSSYSYEQYF	NA	TRBV15	NA	TRBJ2-7
TGTGCCAGCAGCTTAAACAGCGGGGTCTCCTACGAGCAGTACTTC	CASSLNSGVSYEQYF	TRBD2	TRBV11-1	NA	TRBJ2-7
TGTGCCATCAATGAGAGAGCGGGGGCCTACGAGCAGTACTTC	CAINERAGAYEQYF	TRBD2	TRBV10-3	NA	TRBJ2-7